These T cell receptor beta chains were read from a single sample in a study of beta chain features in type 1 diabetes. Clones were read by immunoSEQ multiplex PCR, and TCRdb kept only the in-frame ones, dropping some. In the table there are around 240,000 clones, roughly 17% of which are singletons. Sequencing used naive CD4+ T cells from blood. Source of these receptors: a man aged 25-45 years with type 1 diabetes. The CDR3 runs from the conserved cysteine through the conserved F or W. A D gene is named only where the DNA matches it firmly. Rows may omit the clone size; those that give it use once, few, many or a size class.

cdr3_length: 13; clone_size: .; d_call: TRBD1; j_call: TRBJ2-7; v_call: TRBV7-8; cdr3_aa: CASSVGDSYEQYF; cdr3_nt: TGTGCCAGCAGCGTAGGGGACAGCTACGAGCAGTACTTC
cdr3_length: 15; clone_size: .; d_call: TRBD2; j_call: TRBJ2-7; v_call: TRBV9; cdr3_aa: CASSVGASGDYEQYF; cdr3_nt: TGTGCCAGCAGCGTAGGGGCTAGCGGGGATTACGAGCAGTACTTC
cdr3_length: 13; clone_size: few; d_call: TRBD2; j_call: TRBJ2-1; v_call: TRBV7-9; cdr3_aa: CASSRGLADEQFF; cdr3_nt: TGTGCCAGCAGCCGCGGACTAGCCGATGAGCAGTTCTTC
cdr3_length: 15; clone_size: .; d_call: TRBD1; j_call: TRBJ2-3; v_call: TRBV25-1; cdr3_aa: CASSEGQGDTDTQYF; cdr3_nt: TGTGCCAGCAGTGAAGGGCAGGGGGACACAGATACGCAGTATTTT
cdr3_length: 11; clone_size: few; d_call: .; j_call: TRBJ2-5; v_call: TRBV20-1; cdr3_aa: CSARWGETQYF; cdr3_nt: TGCAGTGCCCGGTGGGGGGAGACCCAGTACTTC
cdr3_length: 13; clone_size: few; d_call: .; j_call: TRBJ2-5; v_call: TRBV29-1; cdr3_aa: CSVVELGGETQYF; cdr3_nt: TGCAGCGTTGTCGAACTTGGGGGGGAGACCCAGTACTTC
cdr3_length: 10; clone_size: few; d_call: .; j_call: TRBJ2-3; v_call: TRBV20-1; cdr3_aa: CSARADTQYF; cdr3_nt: TGCAGTGCTAGAGCGGATACGCAGTATTTT
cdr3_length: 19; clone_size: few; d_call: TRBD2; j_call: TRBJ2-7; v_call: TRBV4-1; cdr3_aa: CASSRGPGLQKLSNYEQYF; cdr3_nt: TGCGCCAGCAGCCGAGGACCGGGACTACAGAAACTTAGCAACTACGAGCAGTACTTC
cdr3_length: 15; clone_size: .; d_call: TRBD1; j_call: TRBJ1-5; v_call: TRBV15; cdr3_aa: CATSRDQGANQPQHF; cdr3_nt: TGTGCCACCAGCAGAGATCAGGGGGCCAATCAGCCCCAGCATTTT
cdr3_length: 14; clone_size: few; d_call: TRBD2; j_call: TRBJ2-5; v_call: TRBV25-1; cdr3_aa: CASSFSSGQETQYF; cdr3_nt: TGTGCCAGCAGTTTTTCTAGCGGCCAAGAGACCCAGTACTTC
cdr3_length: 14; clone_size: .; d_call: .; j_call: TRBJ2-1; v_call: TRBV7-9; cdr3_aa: CAGGVMRALNEQFF; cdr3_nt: TGTGCCGGAGGTGTGATGAGGGCTCTCAATGAGCAGTTCTTC
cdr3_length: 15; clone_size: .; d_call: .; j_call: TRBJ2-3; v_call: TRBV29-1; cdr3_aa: CSARRRGITTDTQYF; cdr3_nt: TGCAGCGCCCGCCGTCGCGGGATAACCACAGATACGCAGTATTTT
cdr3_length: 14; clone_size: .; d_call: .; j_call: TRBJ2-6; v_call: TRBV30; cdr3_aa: CAWSKGSGANVLTF; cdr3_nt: TGTGCCTGGAGTAAAGGGTCTGGGGCCAACGTCCTGACTTTC
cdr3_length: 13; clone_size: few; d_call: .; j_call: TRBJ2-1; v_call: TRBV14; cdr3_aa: CASSRTTVLEQFF; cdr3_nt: TGTGCCAGCAGCCGAACGACTGTGCTAGAGCAGTTCTTC
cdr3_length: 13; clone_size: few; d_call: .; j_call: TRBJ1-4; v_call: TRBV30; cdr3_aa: CAWSVGSVEKLFF; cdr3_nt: TGTGCCTGGAGTGTTGGGTCCGTGGAAAAACTGTTTTTT
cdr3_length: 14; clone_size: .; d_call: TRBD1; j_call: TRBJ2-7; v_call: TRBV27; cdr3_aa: CASRFRDRGYEQYF; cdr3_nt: TGTGCCAGCAGATTCCGGGACAGAGGCTACGAGCAGTACTTC
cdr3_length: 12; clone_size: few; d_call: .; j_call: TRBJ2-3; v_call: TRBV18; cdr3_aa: CASSSSTDTQYF; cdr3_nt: TGTGCCAGCTCATCTAGCACAGATACGCAGTATTTT
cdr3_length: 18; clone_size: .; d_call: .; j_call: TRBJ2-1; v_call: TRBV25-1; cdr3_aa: CASSYTTGRDRRYNEQFF; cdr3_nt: TGTGCCAGCAGTTACACTACCGGTAGGGACCGGAGGTACAATGAGCAGTTCTTC
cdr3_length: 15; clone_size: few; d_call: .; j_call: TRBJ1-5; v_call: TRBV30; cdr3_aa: CAWSGGSGSNQPQHF; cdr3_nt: TGTGCCTGGAGTGGCGGGTCTGGTAGCAATCAGCCCCAGCATTTT
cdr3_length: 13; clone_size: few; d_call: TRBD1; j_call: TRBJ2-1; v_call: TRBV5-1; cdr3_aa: CASGEPGQTEQFF; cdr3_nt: TGCGCCAGCGGGGAACCGGGACAGACAGAGCAGTTCTTC
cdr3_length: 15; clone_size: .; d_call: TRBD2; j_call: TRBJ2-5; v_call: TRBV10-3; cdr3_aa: CAISESREGRETQYF; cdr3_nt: TGTGCCATCAGTGAGAGCAGGGAGGGTAGAGAGACCCAGTACTTC
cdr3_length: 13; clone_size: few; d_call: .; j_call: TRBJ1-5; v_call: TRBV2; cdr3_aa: CASTWGSNQPQHF; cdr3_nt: TGTGCCAGCACGTGGGGCAGCAATCAGCCCCAGCATTTT